One and the same sample provided the 2 T cell receptor beta chains below, sequenced in a study of T cells in Graves' hyperthyroidism and ophthalmopathy. From RNA transcripts, TCR beta CDR3 regions were amplified. The HTBI primer set served for first-round RT-PCR of the TCR CDR3. TCRdb used MiXCR to reprocess the multiplex PCR reads, holding one entry per CDR3 protein. The sample includes fewer than 450,000 distinct CDR3 sequences, about a sixth seen only once; the top ten take approximately 35%. Sample: blood. These receptors were obtained from a woman aged 25-40 years with Graves' hyperthyroidism that later progressed to Graves' ophthalmopathy.

Many counts were recorded for this clonotype. CDR3 DNA sequence: TGTGCCAGCAGTGAAAGAGACGGGGGCTATTTCGAGCAGTACTTC. Translating it yields CASSERDGGYFEQYF. The chain recombines TRBV6-1 with TRBJ2-7; D is possibly TRBD1 or TRBD2 (6 bases each). Germline V CDR1 and CDR2: MNHNS, SASEGT. The CDR3 runs to 15 residues. V was pared by 2 bases and J by 6 bases, with 17 bases between.

This clonotype has a handful of counts. This rearrangement joins TRBV5-1 to TRBJ1-1, with TRBD1 matching over 7 bases. The CDR3 covers 13 residues. V lost 6 bases, J lost 6 bases, and 8 bases stayed unmatched. Germline assignment: CDR1 SGHRS and CDR2 YFSETQ. The CDR3 loop is CASKITGVSEAFF. In DNA form, the CDR3 reads TGCGCCAGCAAGATTACAGGGGTCTCTGAAGCTTTCTTT. Filled out from reference TRBV5-1 and TRBJ1-1, the complete variable domain reads KAGVTQTPRYLIKTRGQQVTLSCSPISGHRSVSWYQQTPGQGLQFLFEYFSETQRNKGNFPGRFSGRQFSNSRSEMNVSTLELGDSALYLCASKITGVSEAFFGQGTRLTVV.